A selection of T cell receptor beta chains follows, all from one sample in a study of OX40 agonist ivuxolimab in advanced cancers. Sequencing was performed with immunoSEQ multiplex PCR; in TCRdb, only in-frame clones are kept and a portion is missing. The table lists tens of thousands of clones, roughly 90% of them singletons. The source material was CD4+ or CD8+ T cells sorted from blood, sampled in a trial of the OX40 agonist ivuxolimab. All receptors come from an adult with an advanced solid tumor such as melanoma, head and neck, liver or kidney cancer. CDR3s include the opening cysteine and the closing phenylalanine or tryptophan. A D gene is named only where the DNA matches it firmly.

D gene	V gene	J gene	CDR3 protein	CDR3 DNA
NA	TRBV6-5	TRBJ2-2	CASFGEPNTGELFF	TGTGCCAGCTTCGGGGAACCGAACACCGGGGAGCTGTTTTTT
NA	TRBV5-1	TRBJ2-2	CASSSFIAGELFF	TGCGCCAGCAGTTCCTTTATCGCCGGGGAGCTGTTTTTT
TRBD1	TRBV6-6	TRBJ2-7	CATKAPGTGGSEQYF	TGTGCCACCAAGGCCCCCGGGACAGGGGGGAGCGAGCAGTACTTC
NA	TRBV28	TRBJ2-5	CASSLNLAKPADRETQYF	TGTGCCAGCAGTTTAAATTTAGCGAAACCGGCCGACCGGGAGACCCAGTACTTC
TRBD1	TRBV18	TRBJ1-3	CASSPLQGESGNTIYF	TGTGCCAGCTCACCACTCCAGGGGGAATCCGGAAACACCATATATTTT
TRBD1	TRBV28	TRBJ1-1	CASRSGGLNTEAFF	TGTGCCAGCAGGTCAGGGGGACTGAACACTGAAGCTTTCTTT
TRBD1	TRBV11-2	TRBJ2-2	CASSTFTGVTGELFF	TGTGCCAGCAGCACCTTTACAGGGGTCACCGGGGAGCTGTTTTTT
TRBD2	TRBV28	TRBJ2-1	CASSLTSGKSEQFF	TGTGCCAGCAGTTTGACTAGCGGGAAGAGTGAGCAGTTCTTC
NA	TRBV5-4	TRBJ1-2	CASSSGGWGYGYTF	TGTGCCAGCAGCTCGGGCGGGTGGGGTTATGGCTACACCTTC
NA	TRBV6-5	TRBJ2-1	CASSLWGDEQFF	TGTGCCAGCAGCCTCTGGGGGGATGAGCAGTTCTTC
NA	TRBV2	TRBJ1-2	CASSRSGGSLGYTF	TGTGCCAGCAGTCGTAGTGGGGGCTCTCTTGGCTACACCTTC
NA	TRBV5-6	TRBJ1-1	CASSFLSGVLNTEAFF	TGTGCCAGCAGCTTTCTTTCGGGGGTCCTGAACACTGAAGCTTTCTTT
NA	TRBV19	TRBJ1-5	CASTPIDRFDQPQHF	TGTGCCAGTACTCCCATTGACAGATTTGATCAGCCCCAGCATTTT
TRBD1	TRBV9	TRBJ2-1	CASSFRDSSYNEQFF	TGTGCCAGCAGCTTCCGGGACAGCTCCTACAATGAGCAGTTCTTC
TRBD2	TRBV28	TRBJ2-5	CASGLAGKKTQYF	TGTGCCAGCGGACTAGCGGGAAAAAAGACCCAGTACTTC
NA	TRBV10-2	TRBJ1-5	CASSETGNNQPQHF	TGCGCCAGCAGTGAAACCGGCAACAATCAGCCCCAGCATTTT
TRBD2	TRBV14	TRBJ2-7	CASSPLPGLAGTYEQYF	TGTGCCAGCAGCCCACTCCCGGGACTAGCGGGGACCTACGAGCAGTATTTC
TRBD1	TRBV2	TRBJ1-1	CASSKGGGRTEAFF	TGTGCCAGCTCCAAAGGAGGGGGCCGGACTGAAGCTTTCTTT
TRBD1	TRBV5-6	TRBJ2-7	CASSLPGGSYEQYF	TGTGCCAGCAGCTTGCCAGGGGGCTCCTACGAGCAGTACTTC
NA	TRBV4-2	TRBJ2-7	CASSQGGQGTYEQYF	TGTGCCAGCAGCCAAGGGGGGCAGGGAACCTACGAGCAGTACTTC
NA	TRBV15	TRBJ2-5	CATSRDAPAAGQETQYF	TGTGCCACCAGCAGAGATGCCCCCGCGGCAGGGCAAGAGACCCAGTACTTC
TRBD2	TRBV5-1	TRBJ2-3	CASSVGTSGSADTQYF	TGCGCCAGCAGCGTCGGGACTAGCGGGAGTGCAGATACGCAGTATTTT